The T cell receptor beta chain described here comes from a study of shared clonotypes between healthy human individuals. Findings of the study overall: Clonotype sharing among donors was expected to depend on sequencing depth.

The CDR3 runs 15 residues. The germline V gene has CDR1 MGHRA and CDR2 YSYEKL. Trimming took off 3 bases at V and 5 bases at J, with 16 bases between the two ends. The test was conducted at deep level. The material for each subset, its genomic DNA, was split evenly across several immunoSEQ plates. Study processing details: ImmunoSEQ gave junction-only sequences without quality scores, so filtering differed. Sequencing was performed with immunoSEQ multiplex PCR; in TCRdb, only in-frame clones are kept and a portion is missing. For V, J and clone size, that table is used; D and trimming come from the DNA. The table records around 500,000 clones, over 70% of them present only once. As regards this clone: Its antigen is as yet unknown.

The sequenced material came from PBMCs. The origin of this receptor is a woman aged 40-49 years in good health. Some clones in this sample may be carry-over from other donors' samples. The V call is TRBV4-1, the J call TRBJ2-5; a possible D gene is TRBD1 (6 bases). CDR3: CASSQTGSPGETQYF. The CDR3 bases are TGCGCCAGCAGCCAGACAGGTTCCCCAGGGGAGACCCAGTACTTC.